This paragraph covers one T cell receptor beta chain sequence. Its specificity is unknown. This sample is part of a study of T cell responses to AZD1222 COVID-19 vaccine. General study results and limits: The reported proportion of spike-specific TCRs targeting unmutated variant regions was nearly half. The donors showed a predominance of white British ancestry and of females, with possible underestimation of clonal diversity.

TCRdb's copy holds only in-frame clones and misses some; the assay was immunoSEQ multiplex PCR. The sample has 150,000 to 170,000 clones, 90% seen once. The length of the CDR3 is 16 residues. Germline CDR1 is LGHNA and CDR2 is YSLEER. The junction had 9 bases not matched to a gene; V was cut back by 4 bases and J by 6 bases. The source was peripheral blood, collected on day 0 of AZD1222 vaccination. The origin of this receptor is an adult in good health. This chain connects TRBV4-3 to TRBJ2-2; 9 positions agree with TRBD1. CDR3: CASSLLGGQGPGELFF. In DNA, the CDR3 is TGCGCCAGCAGCCTATTGGGGGGACAGGGACCCGGGGAGCTGTTTTTT.